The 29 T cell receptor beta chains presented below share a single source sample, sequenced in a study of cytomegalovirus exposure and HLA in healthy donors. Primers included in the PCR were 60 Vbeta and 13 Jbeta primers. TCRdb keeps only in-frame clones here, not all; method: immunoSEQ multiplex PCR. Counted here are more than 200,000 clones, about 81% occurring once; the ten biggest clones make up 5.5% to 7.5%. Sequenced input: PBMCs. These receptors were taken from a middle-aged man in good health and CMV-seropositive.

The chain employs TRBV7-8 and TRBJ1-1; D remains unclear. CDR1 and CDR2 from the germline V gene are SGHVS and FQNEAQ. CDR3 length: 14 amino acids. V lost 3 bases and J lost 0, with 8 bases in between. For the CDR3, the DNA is TGTGCCAGCAGCTTTCAGGCGATGAACACTGAAGCTTTCTTT. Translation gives CASSFQAMNTEAFF.

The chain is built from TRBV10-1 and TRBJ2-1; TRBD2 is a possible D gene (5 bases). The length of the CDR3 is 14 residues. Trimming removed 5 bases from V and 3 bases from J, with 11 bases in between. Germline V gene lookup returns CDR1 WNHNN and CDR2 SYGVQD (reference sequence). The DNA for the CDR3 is TGCGCCAGCAGTTTCGGTAGCGACTACAATGAGCAGTTCTTC. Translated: CASSFGSDYNEQFF.

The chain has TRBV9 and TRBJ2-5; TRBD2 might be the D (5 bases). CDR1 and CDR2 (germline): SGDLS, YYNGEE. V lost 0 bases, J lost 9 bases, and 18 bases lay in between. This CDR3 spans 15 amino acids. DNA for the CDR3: TGTGCCAGCAGCGTAGTGGGTAGCGAATCATCGGCCCAGTACTTC. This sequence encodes CASSVVGSESSAQYF.

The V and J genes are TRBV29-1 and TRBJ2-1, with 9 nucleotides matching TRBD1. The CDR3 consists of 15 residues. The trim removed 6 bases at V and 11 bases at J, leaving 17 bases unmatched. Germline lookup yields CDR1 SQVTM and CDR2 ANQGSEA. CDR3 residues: CSVAPRDRAVMKQFF. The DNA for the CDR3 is TGCAGCGTCGCGCCCCGGGACAGGGCAGTTATGAAGCAGTTCTTC.

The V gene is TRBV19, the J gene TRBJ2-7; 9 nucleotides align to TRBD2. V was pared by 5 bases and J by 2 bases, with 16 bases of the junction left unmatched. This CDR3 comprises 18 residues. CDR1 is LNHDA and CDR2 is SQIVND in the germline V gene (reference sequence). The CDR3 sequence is CASSSPRALAGDPYEQYF. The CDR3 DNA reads TGTGCCAGTAGTTCCCCGCGGGCCTTAGCGGGAGACCCCTACGAGCAGTACTTC.

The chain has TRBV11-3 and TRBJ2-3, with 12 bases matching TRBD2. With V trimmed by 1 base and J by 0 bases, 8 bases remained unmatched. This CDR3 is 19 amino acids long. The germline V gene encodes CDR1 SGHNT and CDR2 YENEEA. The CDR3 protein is CASSLGPWTSGISTDTQYF. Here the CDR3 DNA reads TGTGCCAGCAGCTTAGGACCCTGGACTAGCGGGATTAGCACAGATACGCAGTATTTT. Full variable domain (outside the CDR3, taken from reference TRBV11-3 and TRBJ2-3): EAGVVQSPRYKIIEKKQPVAFWCNPISGHNTLYWYLQNLGQGPELLIRYENEEAVDDSQLPKDRFSAERLKGVDSTLKIQPAELGDSAVYLCASSLGPWTSGISTDTQYFGPGTRLTVL.

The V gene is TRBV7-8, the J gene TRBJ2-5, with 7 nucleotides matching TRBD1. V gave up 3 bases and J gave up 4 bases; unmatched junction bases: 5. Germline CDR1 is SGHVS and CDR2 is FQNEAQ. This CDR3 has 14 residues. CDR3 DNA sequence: TGTGCCAGCAGCTTTAACAGGGACAGAGAGACCCAGTACTTC. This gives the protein CASSFNRDRETQYF.

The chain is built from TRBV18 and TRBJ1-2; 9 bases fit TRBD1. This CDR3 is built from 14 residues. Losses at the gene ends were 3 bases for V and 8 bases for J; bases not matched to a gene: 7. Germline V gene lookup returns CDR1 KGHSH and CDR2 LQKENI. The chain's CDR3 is CASSPTGQGPGYTF. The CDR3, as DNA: TGTGCCAGCTCACCGACCGGACAGGGGCCGGGCTACACCTTC.

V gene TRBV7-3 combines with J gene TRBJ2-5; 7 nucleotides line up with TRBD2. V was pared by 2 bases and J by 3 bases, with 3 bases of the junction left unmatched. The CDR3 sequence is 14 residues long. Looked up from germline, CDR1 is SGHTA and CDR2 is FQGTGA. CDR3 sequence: CASSLAGAKETQYF. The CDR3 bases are TGTGCCAGCAGCTTAGCGGGAGCTAAAGAGACCCAGTACTTC.

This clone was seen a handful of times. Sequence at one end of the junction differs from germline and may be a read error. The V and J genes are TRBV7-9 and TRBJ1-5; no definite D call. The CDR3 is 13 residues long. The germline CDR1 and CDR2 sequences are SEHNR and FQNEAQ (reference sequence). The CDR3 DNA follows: TGTTCCAGCAGCTTGTCCCCCGATCAGCCCCAGCATTTT. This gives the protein CSSSLSPDQPQHF.

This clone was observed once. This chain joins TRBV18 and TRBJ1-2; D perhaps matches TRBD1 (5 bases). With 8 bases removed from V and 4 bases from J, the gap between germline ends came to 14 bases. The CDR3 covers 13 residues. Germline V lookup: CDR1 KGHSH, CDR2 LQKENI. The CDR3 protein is CASQLDSSYGYTF. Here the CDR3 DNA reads TGTGCCAGCCAACTTGACAGTTCCTATGGCTACACCTTC.

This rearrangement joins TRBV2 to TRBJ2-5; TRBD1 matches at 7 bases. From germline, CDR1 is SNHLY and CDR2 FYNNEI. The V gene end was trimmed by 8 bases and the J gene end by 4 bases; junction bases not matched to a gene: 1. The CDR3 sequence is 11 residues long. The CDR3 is CASWDRETQYF. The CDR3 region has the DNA TGTGCCAGCTGGGACAGAGAGACCCAGTACTTC.

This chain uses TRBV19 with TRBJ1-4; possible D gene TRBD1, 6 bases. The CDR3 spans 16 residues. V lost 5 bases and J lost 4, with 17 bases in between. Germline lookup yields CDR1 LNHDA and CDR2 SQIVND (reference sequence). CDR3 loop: CASSRQGGSGNEKLFF. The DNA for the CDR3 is TGTGCCAGTAGTCGACAAGGGGGTTCCGGTAATGAAAAACTGTTTTTT.

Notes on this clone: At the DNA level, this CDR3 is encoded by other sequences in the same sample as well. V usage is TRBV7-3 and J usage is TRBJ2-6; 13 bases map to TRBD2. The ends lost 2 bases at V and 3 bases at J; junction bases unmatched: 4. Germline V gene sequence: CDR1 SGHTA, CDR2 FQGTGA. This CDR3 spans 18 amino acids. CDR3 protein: CASSLGLAGVGGANVLTF. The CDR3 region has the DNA TGTGCCAGCAGCTTAGGACTAGCGGGAGTTGGTGGGGCCAACGTCCTGACTTTC. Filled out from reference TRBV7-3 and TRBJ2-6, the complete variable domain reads GAGVSQTPSNKVTEKGKYVELRCDPISGHTALYWYRQSLGQGPEFLIYFQGTGAADDSGLPNDRFFAVRPEGSVSTLKIQRTERGDSAVYLCASSLGLAGVGGANVLTFGAGSRLTVL.

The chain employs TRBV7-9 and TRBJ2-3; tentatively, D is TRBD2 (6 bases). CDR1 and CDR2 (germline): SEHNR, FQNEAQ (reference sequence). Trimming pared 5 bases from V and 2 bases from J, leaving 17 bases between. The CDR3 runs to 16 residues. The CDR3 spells CASSGHRDSNTDTQYF. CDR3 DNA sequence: TGTGCCAGCAGCGGCCACCGGGACTCCAACACAGATACGCAGTATTTT.

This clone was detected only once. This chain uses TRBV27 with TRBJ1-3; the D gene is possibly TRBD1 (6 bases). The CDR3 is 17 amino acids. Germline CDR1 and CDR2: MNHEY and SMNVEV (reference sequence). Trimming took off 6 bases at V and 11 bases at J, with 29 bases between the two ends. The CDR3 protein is CASSSIIPGTFLRPIYF. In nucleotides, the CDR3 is TGTGCCAGCAGCTCAATCATTCCCGGGACATTTTTACGCCCCATATATTTT.

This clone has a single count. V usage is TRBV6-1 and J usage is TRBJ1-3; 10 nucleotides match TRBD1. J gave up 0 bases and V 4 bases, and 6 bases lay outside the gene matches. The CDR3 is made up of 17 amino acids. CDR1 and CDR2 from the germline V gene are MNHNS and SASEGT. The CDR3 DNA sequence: TGTGCCAGCAGTGCCCGGACAGGGGGGTACTCTGGAAACACCATATATTTT. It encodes CASSARTGGYSGNTIYF.

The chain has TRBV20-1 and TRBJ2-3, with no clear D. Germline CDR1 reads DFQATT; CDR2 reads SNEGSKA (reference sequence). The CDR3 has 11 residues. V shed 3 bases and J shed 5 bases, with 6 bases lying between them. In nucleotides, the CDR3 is TGCAGTGCTAGCGAGCAAGATACGCAGTATTTT. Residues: CSASEQDTQYF.

The CDR3 sequence is CASSFDGREDTQYF. CDR3 in DNA: TGTGCCAGCAGCTTTGACGGGAGGGAAGATACGCAGTATTTT. The rearrangement links TRBV11-3 to TRBJ2-3; 8 bases are shared with TRBD2. The CDR3 covers 14 residues. The junction had 4 bases not matched to a gene; V was cut back by 3 bases and J by 5 bases. Germline V gene lookup returns CDR1 SGHNT and CDR2 YENEEA.

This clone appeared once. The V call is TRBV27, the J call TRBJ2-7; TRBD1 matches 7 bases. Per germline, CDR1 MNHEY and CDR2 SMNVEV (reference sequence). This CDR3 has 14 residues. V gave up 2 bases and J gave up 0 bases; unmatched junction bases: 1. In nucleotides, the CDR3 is TGTGCCAGCAGTTTAAAGGGGGCCTCCTACGAGCAGTACTTC. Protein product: CASSLKGASYEQYF.

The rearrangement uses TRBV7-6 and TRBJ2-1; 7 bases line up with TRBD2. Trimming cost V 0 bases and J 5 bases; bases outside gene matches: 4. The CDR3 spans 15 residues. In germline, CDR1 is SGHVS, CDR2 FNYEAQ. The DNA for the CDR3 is TGTGCCAGCAGCTTAGCGTTAGCGGGTCACAATGAGCAGTTCTTC. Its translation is CASSLALAGHNEQFF.

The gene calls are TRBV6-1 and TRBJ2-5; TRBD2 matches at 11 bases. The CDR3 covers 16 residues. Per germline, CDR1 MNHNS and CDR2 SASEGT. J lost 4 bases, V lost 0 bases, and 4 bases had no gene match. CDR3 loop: CASSEAWLAGGETQYF. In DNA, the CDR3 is TGTGCCAGCAGTGAAGCGTGGCTAGCGGGAGGAGAGACCCAGTACTTC.

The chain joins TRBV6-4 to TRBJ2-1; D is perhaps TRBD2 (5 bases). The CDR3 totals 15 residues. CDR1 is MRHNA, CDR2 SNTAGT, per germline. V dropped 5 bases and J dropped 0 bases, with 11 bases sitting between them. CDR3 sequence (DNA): TGTGCCAGCAGTCCGACTGGGAGCTCCTACAATGAGCAGTTCTTC. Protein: CASSPTGSSYNEQFF.

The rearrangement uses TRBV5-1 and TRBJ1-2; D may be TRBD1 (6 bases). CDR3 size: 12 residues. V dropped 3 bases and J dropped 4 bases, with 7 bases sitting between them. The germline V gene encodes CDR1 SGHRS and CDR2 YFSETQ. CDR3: CASSSQGYGYTF. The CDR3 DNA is TGCGCCAGCAGCTCACAGGGCTATGGCTACACCTTC.

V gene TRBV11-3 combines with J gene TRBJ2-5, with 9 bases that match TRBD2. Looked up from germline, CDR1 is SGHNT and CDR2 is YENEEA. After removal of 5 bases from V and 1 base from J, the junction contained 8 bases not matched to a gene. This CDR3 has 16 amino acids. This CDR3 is CASSGGTSFVQETQYF. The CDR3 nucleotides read TGTGCCAGCAGCGGAGGGACTAGCTTTGTCCAAGAGACCCAGTACTTC.

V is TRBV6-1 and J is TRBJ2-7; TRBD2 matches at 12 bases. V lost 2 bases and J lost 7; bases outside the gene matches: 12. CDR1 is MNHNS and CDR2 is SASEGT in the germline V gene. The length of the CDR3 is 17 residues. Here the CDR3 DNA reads TGTGCCAGCAGTGAAACTCTAGCGGGAGGGCTGCTAGAGGAGCAGTACTTC. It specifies CASSETLAGGLLEEQYF.

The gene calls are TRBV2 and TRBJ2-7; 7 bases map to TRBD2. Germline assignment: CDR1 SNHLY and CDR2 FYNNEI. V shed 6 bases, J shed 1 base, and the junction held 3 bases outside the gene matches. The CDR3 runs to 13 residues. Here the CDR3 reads CASRGEGSYEQYV. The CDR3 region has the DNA TGTGCCAGCAGGGGGGAGGGGTCCTACGAGCAGTACGTC.

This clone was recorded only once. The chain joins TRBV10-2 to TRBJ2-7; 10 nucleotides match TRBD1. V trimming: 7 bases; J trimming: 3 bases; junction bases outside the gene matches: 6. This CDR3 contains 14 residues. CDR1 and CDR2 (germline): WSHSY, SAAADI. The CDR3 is CASISGTGDYEQYV. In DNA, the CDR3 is TGCGCCAGCATCTCCGGGACAGGGGACTACGAGCAGTACGTC.

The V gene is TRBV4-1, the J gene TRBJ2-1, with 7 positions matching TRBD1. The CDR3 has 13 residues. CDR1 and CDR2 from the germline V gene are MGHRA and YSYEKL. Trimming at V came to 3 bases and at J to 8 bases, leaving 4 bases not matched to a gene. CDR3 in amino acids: CASSHLQGDEQFF. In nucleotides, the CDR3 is TGCGCCAGCAGCCACCTCCAGGGGGATGAGCAGTTCTTC.